These T cell receptor beta chains were read from a single sample in a study of blood T cell repertoires in COVID-19. Libraries were prepared by immunoSEQ multiplex PCR; TCRdb keeps only in-frame clonotypes and omits some of them. The data show 95,000 to 100,000 clones, less than 85% seen once. Sequencing was done on a sample of peripheral blood. All receptors come from a human donor in a cohort sampled during active COVID-19. Each CDR3 is given with its conserved first and last residue. Fields, in order: J gene, V gene, clone size, D gene, CDR3 DNA, CDR3 protein. D genes are given only for firm matches. Rows give clone size only sometimes, using once, few, many, or a class for an expanded clone.

TRBJ2-1 TRBV4-2 - - TGTGCCAGCAGCCAAGAAGGTCCTCGGTTGGGCAGGGAGCAGTTCTTC CASSQEGPRLGREQFF
TRBJ2-2 TRBV29-1 - TRBD2 TGCAGCGTTGAGGCACTAGCGGGAGCCGGGGAGCTGTTTTTT CSVEALAGAGELFF
TRBJ2-6 TRBV19 once TRBD2 TGTGCCAGTAGAAGTGGGGGGGCTGGGGCCAACGTCCTGACTTTC CASRSGGAGANVLTF
TRBJ2-7 TRBV6-2/TRBV6-3 - - TGTGCCAGCAGTTCCGATATCAGGGCCTACGAGCAGTACTTC CASSSDIRAYEQYF
TRBJ2-2 TRBV2 - TRBD1 TGTGCCAGCAGGCGGGGACAGGGGGTGAGCACCGGGGAGCTGTTTTTT CASRRGQGVSTGELFF
TRBJ2-1 TRBV7-7 few TRBD1 TGTGCTAGCAGCTTAGGGACAGGGCCCTTTACCAATGAGCAGTTCTTC CASSLGTGPFTNEQFF
TRBJ1-1 TRBV14 - TRBD1 TGTGCCAGCAGCCAGCAACGGGACAGAGCTTTCTTT CASSQQRDRAFF
TRBJ2-7 TRBV7-9 - TRBD2 TGTGCCAGCAGCTTAGGCAAACTAGCGGGAGGGATCCACGAGCAGTACTTC CASSLGKLAGGIHEQYF
TRBJ2-1 TRBV28 - TRBD1 TGTGCCAGCAGCCAGAGGACAGGGGGCCTTTACAATGAGCAGTTCTTC CASSQRTGGLYNEQFF
TRBJ1-6 TRBV3-1/TRBV3-2 - TRBD1 TGTGCCAGCAGCCCCTGGGACAGGGCCTATAATTCACCCCTCCACTTT CASSPWDRAYNSPLHF
TRBJ2-2 TRBV15 - - TGTGCCACCAGCAGAGAGGGGCAGTTTACCGGGGAGCTGTTTTTT CATSREGQFTGELFF
TRBJ1-5 TRBV28 few TRBD1 TGTGCCAGCAGTCGCGACAGGGGCGCGTATCAGCCCCAGCATTTT CASSRDRGAYQPQHF
TRBJ1-5 TRBV5-1 - TRBD1 TGCGCCAGCAGCTTGGCCCCCGGGACAGGGAGTAGCAATCAGCCCCAGCATTTT CASSLAPGTGSSNQPQHF
TRBJ1-2 TRBV2 - TRBD1 TGTGCCAGCAGTTTGGGACAGCTCTCAACTTCTAACTATGGCTACACCTTC CASSLGQLSTSNYGYTF
TRBJ2-1 TRBV27 - - TGTGCCAGCAGTTTAAACAGGGTTGGCAATGAGCAGTTCTTC CASSLNRVGNEQFF
TRBJ1-1 TRBV6-1 - - TGTGCCAGCAGTGAAGTGGGCAGGCCTGAAGCTTTCTTT CASSEVGRPEAFF
TRBJ2-1 TRBV24-1 few TRBD2 TGTGCCACCAGTGACCCGGGACTAGCGGGATTTGAGCAGTTCTTC CATSDPGLAGFEQFF
TRBJ2-2 TRBV7-8 - TRBD1 TGTGCCAGCAGCCCACAGGGGACGAACACCGGGGAGCTGTTTTTT CASSPQGTNTGELFF
TRBJ2-2 TRBV7-2 - TRBD2 TGTGCCAGCAGCTTCTCGCGGGGGGCGGGGGAGCTGTTTTTT CASSFSRGAGELFF
TRBJ1-1 TRBV3-1/TRBV3-2 - - TGTGCCAGCAGCCAAGAGGGGGCAGCAGCTTTCTTT CASSQEGAAAFF
TRBJ2-2 TRBV27 few TRBD1 TGTGCCAGCAGCCAAAGGGGGCAATCTAACACCGGGGAGCTGTTTTTT CASSQRGQSNTGELFF
TRBJ1-5 TRBV7-2 - - TGTGCCAGCAGCTCCCGGAAGGACGGAGGACAGCATTTT CASSSRKDGGQHF
TRBJ1-1 TRBV5-1 once - TGCGCCAGCAGTTCAAGACGGACAGTTATGAACACTGAAGCTTTCTTT CASSSRRTVMNTEAFF
TRBJ2-7 TRBV29-1 - - TGCAGCGTTGAGGTGGGCAGCTCCTACGAGCAGTACTTC CSVEVGSSYEQYF
TRBJ1-5 TRBV18 - - TGTGCCAGCTCACCATCACTATCCCCACGCAATCAGCCCCAGCATTTT CASSPSLSPRNQPQHF
TRBJ2-7 TRBV6-5 - - TGTGCCAGCAGGGGGGCGGAAAAGCAGTACTTC CASRGAEKQYF
TRBJ1-5 TRBV3-1/TRBV3-2 - - TGTGCCAGCAGCCAAGACAGGGGCCACACTGGCAATCAGCCCCAGCATTTT CASSQDRGHTGNQPQHF